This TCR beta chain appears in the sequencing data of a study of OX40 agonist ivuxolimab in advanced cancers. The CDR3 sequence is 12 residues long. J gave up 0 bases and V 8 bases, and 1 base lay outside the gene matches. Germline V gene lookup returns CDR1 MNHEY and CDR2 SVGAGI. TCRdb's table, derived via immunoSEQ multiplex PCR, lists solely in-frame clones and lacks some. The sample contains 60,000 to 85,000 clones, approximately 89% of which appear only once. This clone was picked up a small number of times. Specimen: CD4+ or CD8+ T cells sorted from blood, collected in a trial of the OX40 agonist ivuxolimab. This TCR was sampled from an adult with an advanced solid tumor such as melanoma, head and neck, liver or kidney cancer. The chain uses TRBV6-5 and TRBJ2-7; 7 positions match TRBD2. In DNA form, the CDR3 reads TGTGCCAGCGGGGGGGACTCCTACGAGCAGTACTTC. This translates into CASGGDSYEQYF.